Sequencing of this TCR beta chain was carried out in a study of shared clonotypes between healthy human individuals. Across the study: Donors had three CD4 naive, three CD4 memory, two CD8 naive and one CD8 memory plate apiece.

For every subset, genomic DNA was evenly distributed across several immunoSEQ plates. Profiling relied on immunoSEQ multiplex PCR, and the TCRdb table lists in-frame clones only, not all of them. The sample shows more than 1,200,000 clones, approximately 98.5% of them seen only once. V was clipped by 1 base and J by 4 bases; unmatched bases: 6. This CDR3 contains 16 residues. The germline V gene has CDR1 SGHVS and CDR2 FNYEAQ. This chain links TRBV7-6 with TRBJ2-2; TRBD1 matches at 7 bases. Sequenced sample: naive CD4+ T cells sorted from blood. The subset: CD45RA+ positively selected. The TCR was taken from a young man in good health. The CDR3, as DNA: TGTGCCAGCAGCTTAGGGCCAGGGGGTTCCACCGGGGAGCTGTTTTTT. This codes for CASSLGPGGSTGELFF.